Presented here are 18 T cell receptor beta chains from one specimen sequenced in a study of shared T cell receptors in the human thymus. The repertoire was sequenced with immunoSEQ multiplex PCR; TCRdb's copy has only in-frame clones and lacks some. The table lists about 660,000 clones, approximately 88% of them singletons, with about 0.01% in the top ten. Another study also made use of these data, one on human thymus T cells.

The sequenced sample was thymocytes. The receptors here all came from a boy younger than two with a congenital heart defect.

This chain joins TRBV7-2 and TRBJ1-5, with D uncertain. Per germline, CDR1 SGHTA and CDR2 FQGNSA. V gave up 0 bases and J gave up 5 bases, with 17 bases separating them. The CDR3 covers 17 residues. CDR3 amino acids: CASSLASPGRSHQPQHF. As DNA, the CDR3 is TGTGCCAGCAGCTTAGCGTCACCTGGCAGGTCGCATCAGCCCCAGCATTTT.

A note on this clone: One end of the junction does not line up with germline, which may come from a read error. This chain connects TRBV6-6 to TRBJ2-7; 7 bases match TRBD1. The V gene's germline CDR1 is MNHNY and CDR2 SVGAGI (reference sequence). The CDR3 contains 14 residues. DNA of the CDR3: TGTGCCAGCAGTTACTTAGGGGGCTCCCACGAGCAGTACTTC. Its protein is CASSYLGGSHEQYF.

This clone came up a few times. The V gene is TRBV18, the J gene TRBJ1-3, with D perhaps matching TRBD1 (6 bases). V was pared by 4 bases and J by 0 bases, with 10 bases between. CDR1 and CDR2 from the germline V gene are KGHSH and LQKENI. The CDR3 runs to 15 residues. CDR3 residues: CASSRQATSGNTIYF. As DNA, the CDR3 is TGTGCCAGCTCACGACAGGCAACCTCTGGAAACACCATATATTTT.

The chain combines TRBV28 with TRBJ2-7, with TRBD1 identical over 7 bases. Trimming removed 1 base from V and 0 bases from J; junction bases left unmatched: 9. CDR1 and CDR2 (germline): MDHEN, SYDVKM. This CDR3 spans 17 amino acids. CDR3 coding DNA: TGTGCCAGCAGTTTATTAGGGGGCGAGGCCTTCTCCTACGAGCAGTACTTC. Translating it yields CASSLLGGEAFSYEQYF.

The gene calls are TRBV27 and TRBJ2-7; 7 positions agree with TRBD2. Germline V gene sequence: CDR1 MNHEY, CDR2 SMNVEV (reference sequence). V shed 0 bases, J shed 2 bases, and the junction held 4 bases outside the gene matches. The CDR3 sequence is 15 residues long. CDR3 sequence (DNA): TGTGCCAGCAGTTTATCGTCAAGCGGGACCTACGAGCAGTACTTC. This gives the protein CASSLSSSGTYEQYF.

The chain recombines TRBV27 with TRBJ2-5; D is perhaps TRBD1 (6 bases). This CDR3 has 14 amino acids. Germline V gene lookup returns CDR1 MNHEY and CDR2 SMNVEV (reference sequence). Between the trimmed V and J ends, which lost 6 bases and 7 bases, there was a span of 18 bases. CDR3 nucleotide sequence: TGTGCCAGCAGCCTTCAGGGGAGCAAGGGGACCCAGTACTTC. It translates to CASSLQGSKGTQYF.

This chain connects TRBV25-1 to TRBJ2-7; D perhaps matches TRBD2 (6 bases). The V gene lost 2 bases and the J gene lost 5 bases, with 10 bases spanning the gap. This CDR3 comprises 13 residues. Germline lookup yields CDR1 MGHDK and CDR2 SYGVNS. The CDR3 spells CASSEREYHEQYF. The DNA for the CDR3 is TGTGCCAGCAGTGAACGGGAGTACCACGAGCAGTACTTC.

The V and J genes are TRBV11-3 and TRBJ2-7, with 12 nucleotides matching TRBD2. Looked up from germline, CDR1 is SGHNT and CDR2 is YENEEA. Losses at the gene ends were 5 bases for V and 4 bases for J; bases not matched to a gene: 9. This CDR3 is 16 amino acids long. CDR3 amino acids: CASSRDWTSGKYEQYF. The CDR3 DNA reads as TGTGCCAGCAGCCGAGACTGGACTAGCGGGAAATACGAGCAGTACTTC.

The V call is TRBV19, the J call TRBJ2-5, with D possibly TRBD1 on 5 matching bases. Germline V CDR1 and CDR2: LNHDA, SQIVND (reference sequence). The V end lost 4 bases, the J end lost 3 bases, and 9 bases lay between the germline ends. The CDR3 is 13 residues long. CDR3 nucleotide sequence: TGTGCCAGTAGTAAGACAGTCGAAGAGACCCAGTACTTC. Protein: CASSKTVEETQYF.

This chain links TRBV7-2 with TRBJ2-2; 8 nucleotides agree with TRBD2. The germline CDR1 and CDR2 sequences are SGHTA and FQGNSA. The trim removed 5 bases at V and 8 bases at J, leaving 10 bases unmatched. This CDR3 region has 15 residues. Here the CDR3 reads CASSDAGTRVGELFF. In DNA, the CDR3 is TGTGCCAGCAGCGACGCCGGGACTAGGGTGGGGGAGCTGTTTTTT.

The J gene is TRBJ2-5, the V gene TRBV6-5; 7 bases are shared with TRBD1. Trimming at V came to 8 bases and at J to 5 bases, leaving 14 bases not matched to a gene. There are 15 residues in the CDR3. Germline CDR1 and CDR2: MNHEY and SVGAGI. CDR3 nucleotides: TGTGCCAGCCGTAATGGACAGGATAAGACGGAGACCCAGTACTTC. Translation: CASRNGQDKTETQYF.

The J gene is TRBJ2-1, the V gene TRBV19; 12 nucleotides match TRBD2. V shed 5 bases and J 1 base; nucleotides not matched to a gene: 18. Per the germline V gene, CDR1 is LNHDA and CDR2 is SQIVND (reference sequence). The CDR3 contains 21 residues. CDR3 nucleotides: TGTGCCAGTAGTGGGGCTCCTGGCGGGCTAGCGGGAGGGCCGTCCTACAATGAGCAGTTCTTC. It translates to CASSGAPGGLAGGPSYNEQFF.

The chain uses TRBV4-1 and TRBJ2-1; the D is unclear. The germline CDR1 and CDR2 sequences are MGHRA and YSYEKL. V was clipped by 4 bases and J by 3 bases, with 10 bases between them. This CDR3 comprises 14 residues. The CDR3 spells CASSLLGVYNEQFF. In DNA, the CDR3 is TGCGCCAGCAGCCTCCTTGGAGTCTACAATGAGCAGTTCTTC.

The gene calls are TRBV20-1 and TRBJ2-5, with D unclear. The J call may be incorrect, as the DNA end agrees better with TRBJ2-7. Germline CDR1 reads DFQATT; CDR2 reads SNEGSKA (reference sequence). CDR3 length: 11 amino acids. The CDR3 is CSARFGAEQYF. The CDR3 DNA follows: TGCAGTGCTAGATTCGGTGCCGAGCAGTACTTC.

This clone was detected only a few times. The CDR3 DNA reads as TGTGCCAGCAGCTTTCCTAGCGGGAGGGACTACAATGAGCAGTTCTTC. It translates to CASSFPSGRDYNEQFF. The chain joins TRBV5-6 to TRBJ2-1; 12 nucleotides agree with TRBD2. This CDR3 contains 16 residues. The V gene's germline CDR1 is SGHDT and CDR2 YYEEEE. The trim removed 2 bases at V and 3 bases at J, leaving 3 bases unmatched. Together with reference TRBV5-6 and TRBJ2-1, the CDR3 gives the full variable domain: DAGVTQSPTHLIKTRGQQVTLRCSPKSGHDTVSWYQQALGQGPQFIFQYYEEEERQRGNFPDRFSGHQFPNYSSELNVNALLLGDSALYLCASSFPSGRDYNEQFFGPGTRLTVL.

The chain carries TRBV29-1 and TRBJ2-3; a weak D match, TRBD1 (6 bases). The CDR3 runs 14 residues. V lost 6 bases, J lost 0 bases, and 13 bases lay in between. CDR1 and CDR2 from the germline V gene are SQVTM and ANQGSEA. CDR3 loop: CSVRAQGSTDTQYF. DNA of the CDR3: TGCAGCGTCCGGGCGCAGGGGAGCACAGATACGCAGTATTTT.

The sample holds a few counts of this clone. V and J are TRBV19 and TRBJ1-3; 9 nucleotides align to TRBD1. In germline, CDR1 is LNHDA, CDR2 SQIVND (reference sequence). The CDR3 totals 15 residues. V was clipped by 6 bases and J by 4 bases; unmatched bases: 7. The CDR3 region has the DNA TGTGCCAGTAGCCCCGGGACAGGGTACGGAAACACCATATATTTT. The encoded protein is CASSPGTGYGNTIYF. The complete variable domain, with remaining parts taken from reference TRBV19 and TRBJ1-3, reads DGGITQSPKYLFRKEGQNVTLSCEQNLNHDAMYWYRQDPGQGLRLIYYSQIVNDFQKGDIAEGYSVSREKKESFPLTVTSAQKNPTAFYLCASSPGTGYGNTIYFGEGSWLTVV.

The CDR3 region is CASSSHSDQETQYF. The CDR3 coding sequence is TGTGCCAGCAGCTCCCACAGTGATCAAGAGACCCAGTACTTC. J is TRBJ2-5 and V is TRBV5-6; D not certain. Per the germline V gene, CDR1 is SGHDT and CDR2 is YYEEEE. This CDR3 spans 14 amino acids. Trimming stripped 3 bases from V and 2 bases from J, with 11 bases between.